These T cell receptor beta chains were read from a single sample in a study of response to subunit inactivated influenza vaccine. Each CDR3 protein gets one entry after TCRdb re-called the RT-PCR reads with MiXCR. The sample lists about 500,000 distinct CDR3 sequences, approximately 15% occurring once. The sequencing used CD4+ T cells sorted from PBMCs, collected roughly 24 months after vaccination. All receptors come from a man aged 50 to 75 who received an inactivated influenza vaccine. Each CDR3 is given with its conserved first and last residue. The order of the fields is clone size, D gene, J gene, V gene, CDR3 DNA, CDR3 protein. A D gene is named only where the DNA matches it firmly. Clone sizes are given selectively: once, few, many, or a class where the clone is expanded.

NA TRBD2 TRBJ2-1 TRBV20-1 TGCAGTGCTAGTAAAGCGGGAGTTTTCTACAATGAGCAGTTCTTC CSASKAGVFYNEQFF
NA TRBD2 TRBJ2-7 TRBV10-3 TGTGCCATCAGTGAGTCGATCCTCGAGACTAGCGGCACTGGGGTCTTACGCGAGCAGTACTTC CAISESILETSGTGVLREQYF
NA NA TRBJ2-7 TRBV5-5 TGTGCCAGCAGCTTGGCTAGCGTAACTTCCTACGAGCAGTACTTC CASSLASVTSYEQYF
few NA TRBJ1-2 TRBV5-6 TGTGCCAGCAGCTTGCGGGCGGCTGGCTACACCTTC CASSLRAAGYTF
many TRBD2 TRBJ2-1 TRBV29-1 TGCAGCGTTGAGAAGAGGGGAGGGAGCTCCTACAATGAGCAGTTCTTC CSVEKRGGSSYNEQFF
NA TRBD2 TRBJ2-5 TRBV27 TGTGCCAGCAGTTCTTATAGCGGGAGTGGGGAGACCCAGTACTTC CASSSYSGSGETQYF
few TRBD2 TRBJ2-4 TRBV5-5 TGTGCCAGCAGCCCCCTGGGAGGGGACCTAGCCAAAAACATTCAGTACTTC CASSPLGGDLAKNIQYF
NA NA TRBJ1-5 TRBV4-2 TGTGCCAGCAGCCAAGTCGGCGACAATCAGCCCCAGCATTTT CASSQVGDNQPQHF
many NA TRBJ2-7 TRBV6-2/TRBV6-3 TGTGCCAGCAGTCCGGGACGGATACAGCCCTACGAGCAGTACTTC CASSPGRIQPYEQYF
few TRBD2 TRBJ2-2 TRBV9 TGTGCCAGTTCCATAGCGGGGGGATTTACCGGGGAGCTGTTTTTT CASSIAGGFTGELFF
NA NA TRBJ2-3 TRBV2 TGTGCCAGCAGTGAAACCGGGCCCAGCGTAGGAGATACGCAGTATTTT CASSETGPSVGDTQYF
few TRBD2 TRBJ2-2 TRBV20-1 TGCAGTGCAAGGACTAGCGGGAGGGCCGGGGAGCTGTTTTTT CSARTSGRAGELFF
many NA TRBJ1-2 TRBV20-1 TGCAGTGCTAGAGGTGACAGACCCTATGGCTACACCTTC CSARGDRPYGYTF
few TRBD2 TRBJ2-7 TRBV7-9 TGTGCCAGCAGCTTAGCCTCCGGGACTAGCGGCGAGCAGTACTTC CASSLASGTSGEQYF
NA NA TRBJ2-1 TRBV30 TGTGCCTGGAGTGTCCGGGGCAGGGTGACACTCAATGAGCAGTTCTTC CAWSVRGRVTLNEQFF
few NA TRBJ2-5 TRBV9 TGTGCCAGCAGCGTATCGGCGAACCAAGAGACCCAGTACTTC CASSVSANQETQYF
NA TRBD1 TRBJ1-4 TRBV20-1 TGCAGTGCTAGAGGGGGACAGGCCAGAGAAAAACTGTTTTTT CSARGGQAREKLFF
NA NA TRBJ2-3 TRBV7-2 TGTGCCAGCAGCCCCCAAGCGGGGACAAGCACAGATACGCAGTATTTT CASSPQAGTSTDTQYF
NA NA TRBJ1-5 TRBV20-1 TGCAGTGCTAGAAGGATAAATCAGCCCCAGCATTTT CSARRINQPQHF
few TRBD2 TRBJ2-1 TRBV29-1 TGCAGCGTTGAACTGGCGGGAGGTCCGGTGGGTAATGAGCAGTTCTTC CSVELAGGPVGNEQFF
few NA TRBJ1-1 TRBV27 TGTGCCAGCAGTTCTGGCTCCATGAACACTGAAGCTTTCTTT CASSSGSMNTEAFF
few NA TRBJ1-4 TRBV4-2 TGTGCCAGCAGCCAAAGGCAGGGTTCTAATGAAAAACTGTTTTTT CASSQRQGSNEKLFF
few TRBD2 TRBJ2-3 TRBV9 TGTGCCAGCAGCGTAGGGACTAGCGACCGCACAGATACGCAGTATTTT CASSVGTSDRTDTQYF
NA TRBD2 TRBJ2-3 TRBV20-1 TGCAGTGCGGCGTGGGTTGGGAGGGGAGATACGCAGTATTTT CSAAWVGRGDTQYF
NA NA TRBJ1-6 TRBV6-5 TGTGCCAGCAGTTACTCGAGGGACATGCGGGATAATTCACCCCTCCACTTT CASSYSRDMRDNSPLHF
NA NA TRBJ2-2 TRBV6-4 TGTGCCAGCGGGAGCAACACCGGGGAGCTGTTTTTT CASGSNTGELFF
few NA TRBJ1-1 TRBV12-3/TRBV12-4 TGTGCCAGCATGGGGCTTGGGGGGACTGAAGCTTTCTTT CASMGLGGTEAFF
few TRBD1 TRBJ2-5 TRBV4-3 TGCGCCAGCAGCCAGGGGACAGTACAAGAGACCCAGTACTTC CASSQGTVQETQYF
NA NA TRBJ2-7 TRBV28 TGTGCCAGCAGTCGCCACATGCCAGGGTCTGGATCCTACGAGCAGTACTTC CASSRHMPGSGSYEQYF
few NA TRBJ1-1 TRBV7-2 TGTGCCAGCAGCTTAGTTTCCGCCGCTGAAGCTTTCTTT CASSLVSAAEAFF
NA TRBD2 TRBJ2-3 TRBV24-1 TGTGCCACCAGTGATCCACCCTCCGGGACTAGCAGTATCACAGATACGCAGTATTTT CATSDPPSGTSSITDTQYF
NA NA TRBJ2-2 TRBV7-9 TGTGCCAGCAGCTTAGTTGGGTTTGCCGGGGAGCTGTTTTTT CASSLVGFAGELFF
few TRBD1 TRBJ2-3 TRBV5-1 TGCGCCAGCAGCTCCTGGACAGGGACAGATACGCAGTATTTT CASSSWTGTDTQYF
few NA TRBJ1-4 TRBV20-1 TGCAGTGCTAGAGATCGCCGGAGGGATAATGAAAAACTGTTTTTT CSARDRRRDNEKLFF
few NA TRBJ2-3 TRBV5-5 TGTGCCAGCAGCTTGAGGAGCGGAGTGGACACAGATACGCAGTATTTT CASSLRSGVDTDTQYF
once NA TRBJ1-4 TRBV3-1 TGTGCCAGCAGCCTCAACCGAAGGAACAGAACGAATGAAAAACTGTTTTTT CASSLNRRNRTNEKLFF
many NA TRBJ2-6 TRBV12-3/TRBV12-4 TGTGCCAGCACCATCCAGGGTGTTGGGGCCAACGTCCTGACTTTC CASTIQGVGANVLTF
few TRBD1 TRBJ2-7 TRBV12-3/TRBV12-4 TGTGCCAGCAGCCCTAACAGGGGGCGCTTCTACGAGCAGTACTTC CASSPNRGRFYEQYF
few NA TRBJ2-5 TRBV10-3 TGTGCCATCAGTGACAACAGTAGAAGACAAGAGACCCAGTACTTC CAISDNSRRQETQYF
NA NA TRBJ2-3 TRBV11-2 TGTGCCAGCAGCCCCTGGAGGGGTCCTAGCACAGATACGCAGTATTTT CASSPWRGPSTDTQYF
few NA TRBJ2-5 TRBV29-1 TGCAGCGTTGATTTGCCAGGGGCAGAGACCCAGTACTTC CSVDLPGAETQYF
many NA TRBJ1-2 TRBV10-1 TGCGCCAGCAGTGCAGGAATTAACTATGGCTACACCTTC CASSAGINYGYTF
NA NA TRBJ1-1 TRBV11-1 TGTGCCAGCAGCCCTAGGGGAAGCACTGAAGCTTTCTTT CASSPRGSTEAFF
NA NA TRBJ2-5 TRBV5-1 TGCGCCAGCAGCTTGCGCTGGGCAGGTCAAGAGACCCAGTACTTC CASSLRWAGQETQYF
few NA TRBJ1-2 TRBV29-1 TGCAGCGTTCGACGCAAATTAGGGGGTGGCTACACCTTC CSVRRKLGGGYTF
NA TRBD1 TRBJ1-1 TRBV30 TGTGCCTGGAGTGTACGAATTGGCGGGACAGGATCGGCCACTGAAGCTTTCTTT CAWSVRIGGTGSATEAFF
NA NA TRBJ2-2 TRBV9 TGTGCCAGCAGCGTAGGGGTGGGGATGAACACCGGGGAGCTGTTTTTT CASSVGVGMNTGELFF
NA NA TRBJ1-2 TRBV18 TGTGCCAGCTCACGTTCGACAGCGGAGGGCTACACCTTC CASSRSTAEGYTF
few NA TRBJ1-1 TRBV7-9 TGTGCCAGCAGCCCCACAGGAGGGACGAACACTGAAGCTTTCTTT CASSPTGGTNTEAFF
NA TRBD1 TRBJ2-4 TRBV3-1 TGTGCCAGCAGCTTACCCGGGACAGGAAAAAACATTCAGTACTTC CASSLPGTGKNIQYF
NA NA TRBJ1-2 TRBV2 TGTGCCAGCCTCGCTGGGGGGCCACCCAACTATGGCTACACCTTC CASLAGGPPNYGYTF
NA NA TRBJ2-7 TRBV10-3 TGTGCCATCACCCCCGGAGTAGCGTCCTCCTACGAGCAGTACTTC CAITPGVASSYEQYF
NA TRBD1 TRBJ1-5 TRBV6-1 TGTGCCAGCAGACCGGGACAGTTGAGCAATCAGCCCCAGCATTTT CASRPGQLSNQPQHF
many NA TRBJ1-4 TRBV28 TGTGCCAGCAGTTTTAGCTGGGCACTATCAGCAACTAATGAAAAACTGTTTTTT CASSFSWALSATNEKLFF
NA TRBD2 TRBJ2-2 TRBV6-1 TGTGCCAGCAGGGTATCCGGGACTAGCACATCCGGGGAGCTGTTTTTT CASRVSGTSTSGELFF